This T cell receptor (beta chain) was documented in a study of T cells in Graves' hyperthyroidism and ophthalmopathy. Findings and limits, study-wide: Blood also held most thyroid clonotypes expanded beyond 0.001. A median roughly six months before onset, the model predicted ophthalmopathy.

This clonotype came up many times. Its antigen remains unidentified. TCR beta CDR3 regions were amplified from RNA. The TCR CDR3 first-round RT-PCR relied on the HTBI primer set. Each CDR3 protein is one row after TCRdb ran MiXCR on the multiplex PCR reads. The table shows 250,000 or so distinct CDR3 sequences, with roughly 15% occurring only once. Each patient was aged 18 to 65 and had newly diagnosed hyperthyroidism of under 2 months' duration. Around 10 ml fresh peripheral blood yielded the PBMCs. From germline, CDR1 is MNHNS and CDR2 SASEGT. The CDR3 runs 14 residues. Trimming removed 0 bases from V and 0 bases from J, with 5 bases in between.

Sequencing used blood. The V gene is TRBV6-1, the J gene TRBJ1-2; D gene ambiguous. The receptor was derived from a woman in her fifties or sixties with Graves' hyperthyroidism that later progressed to Graves' ophthalmopathy. CDR3 protein: CASSEATANYGYTF. CDR3 bases: TGTGCCAGCAGTGAAGCCACAGCTAACTATGGCTACACCTTC.